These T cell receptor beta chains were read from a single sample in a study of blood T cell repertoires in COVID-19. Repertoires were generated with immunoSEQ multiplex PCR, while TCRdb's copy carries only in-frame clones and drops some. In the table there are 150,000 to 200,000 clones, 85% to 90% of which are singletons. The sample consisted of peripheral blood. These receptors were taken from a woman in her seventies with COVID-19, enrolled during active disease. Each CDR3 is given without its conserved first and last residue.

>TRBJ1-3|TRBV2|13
ASSLVTFSGNTIY
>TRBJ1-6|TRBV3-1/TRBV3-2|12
ASSQRDRGSPLH
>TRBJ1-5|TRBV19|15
ASSSRQVIRSNQPQH
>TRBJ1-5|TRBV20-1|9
SASGGISQH
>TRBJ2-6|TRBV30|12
AWMSPSGANVLT
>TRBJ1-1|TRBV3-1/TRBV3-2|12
ASSRGGAGTEAF
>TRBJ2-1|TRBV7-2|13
ASSSTSGERSEQF
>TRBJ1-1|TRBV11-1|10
ASSLQDTEAF
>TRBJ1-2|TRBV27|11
ASSAQGAGGYT
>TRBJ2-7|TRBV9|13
ASSVSSGVIYEQY
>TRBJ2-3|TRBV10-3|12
AISEGGGTDTQY
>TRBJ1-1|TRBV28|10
ASSPGRAEAF
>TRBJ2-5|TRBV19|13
ASSMSAGGLETQY
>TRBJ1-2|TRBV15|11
ATSNRGTYGYT
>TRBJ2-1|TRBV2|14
ASSERVSGGGNEQF
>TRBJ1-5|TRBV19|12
ASSIRRSGQPQH
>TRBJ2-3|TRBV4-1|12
ASSQRTGPSTQY
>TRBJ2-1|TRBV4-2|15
ASSQDRWLAGMDEQF
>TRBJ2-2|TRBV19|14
ASSRGTGGIGGELF
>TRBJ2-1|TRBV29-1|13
SGETSKSSYNEQF
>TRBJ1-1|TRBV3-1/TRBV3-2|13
ASSPLFRGTVGAF
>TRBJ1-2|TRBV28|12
ASSPGTANYGYT
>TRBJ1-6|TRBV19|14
ASTHSRTGHNSPLH
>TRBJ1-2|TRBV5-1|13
ASSLGEGANYGYT
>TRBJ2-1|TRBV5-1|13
ASSRRLSSYNEQF